Sample share makes the clone carrying this T cell receptor beta chain medium-sized. The data derive from a study of spatial heterogeneity in lung cancer. The overall study: Among detected sequences, beta-chain ones consistently exceeded alpha-chain ones in number. A unique TCR and UMI combination showed up more than ten times in raw reads, on average.

All TCR cDNA molecules were individually tagged with a unique molecular identifier. TCRdb re-derived calls from the 5' RACE reads in MiXCR, one entry per CDR3 protein. This table holds more than 4,500 distinct CDR3 sequences, 2.5% to 3% found once. This sample's time point: sample taken at primary tumor resection. Tumor, nontumor lung or frozen PBMC supplied whole RNA that was sequenced unsorted. The V gene's germline CDR1 is SGHVS and CDR2 FQNEAQ. Trimming cost V 1 base and J 7 bases, with 8 bases left between them. This CDR3 region has 13 residues. This TCR derives from a male donor with early-stage non-small cell lung cancer. The sequencing here drew on normal lung tissue next to the tumor, taken at surgery. This chain uses TRBV7-8 with TRBJ2-1, with D tentatively TRBD2 (5 bases). In nucleotides, the CDR3 is TGTGCCAGCAGCTTAGGGACTCCTAATGAGCAGTTCTTC. Translating gives CASSLGTPNEQFF.